Described below is a single TCR beta chain sequence and its context. This record comes from a study of blood T cell repertoires in COVID-19. The overall study: The analysed material was cDNA or gDNA that came from T cells, B-cell-depleted T cells, or PBMCs.

Participants were aged roughly 18 to 90 years, lived in around 25 US areas, and enrolled virtually. What the recovered Cohort 3 donors had was two negative PCRs, clearance, or symptom resolution. Germline assignment: CDR1 MDHEN and CDR2 SYDVKM. V was clipped by 4 bases and J by 5 bases; unmatched bases: 5. The length of the CDR3 is 16 residues. Per the authors' pipeline: Amplification from reference gene primers served as the basis for estimated nucleated cell counts. The protocol was immunoSEQ multiplex PCR, while the TCRdb copy is restricted to in-frame clones and leaves out a portion. Clone size and V and J calls were adopted from that table, with D and trimming inferred from the DNA. The repertoire holds 150,000 to 200,000 clones, with about 91% as singletons.

The source is a woman younger than 30 who had recovered from COVID-19. The chain joins TRBV28 to TRBJ1-6; 10 bases line up with TRBD1. What was sequenced was PBMCs or T cells enriched from blood (not recorded which). DNA for the CDR3: TGTGCCAGCAGTTCGACAGGGGGCGGGAATAATTCACCCCTCCACTTT. Translated, it gives CASSSTGGGNNSPLHF.